The source of this TCR beta chain is a study of cytomegalovirus exposure and HLA in healthy donors. The V gene lost 5 bases and the J gene lost 1 base, with 8 bases spanning the gap. Per germline, CDR1 MNHEY and CDR2 SVGAGI. The CDR3 runs 14 residues. Study-level points and caveats: The study carried out a later analysis of TCR beta sequences. It associated about 15,000 of them with specific HLA alleles at a false discovery rate of 0.05. Sequences of the TCR beta chain were said to predict the HLA-A and HLA-B alleles of most subjects accurately. There were several of the most significant clusters that appeared linked to common viral pathogens in a later analysis. Among TCR sequences, most were rare, though some public TCRs appeared in many donors.

The PCR employed 60 Vbeta primers together with 13 Jbeta primers. The method was immunoSEQ multiplex PCR; TCRdb's version includes in-frame clones alone and lacks a portion of them. The table shows 200,000 or so clones, with 70% to 80% occurring only once. Worth noting for this clone: Its antigen is currently unknown.

The chain has TRBV6-5 and TRBJ2-2, with D possibly matching TRBD1 (5 bases). The sequenced sample consisted of PBMCs. This TCR was sampled from a male donor in good health and CMV-seropositive. This CDR3 is CASSLQGNTGELFF. The CDR3 DNA sequence: TGTGCCAGCAGTCTTCAGGGGAACACCGGGGAGCTGTTTTTT.